The clone carrying this TCR beta chain was found a few times. Antigen: not known. Germline V gene data show CDR1 as DFQATT and CDR2 as SNEGSKA (reference sequence). V gave up 6 bases and J gave up 8 bases; unmatched junction bases: 28. The length of the CDR3 is 19 residues. Primed by a sample-barcoded 5' primer and a J-beta primer mix, a second PCR proceeded for 7 to 11 cycles. Each cDNA molecule carried a tag from a template-switch adaptor that contained 12 random nucleotides. A minimum of 3 million CDR3-containing paired-end reads was obtained for each sample. TCRdb used MiXCR to reprocess the 5' RACE reads, holding one entry per CDR3 protein. The repertoire holds under 1,000,000 distinct CDR3 sequences, with 35% to 40% as singletons. The entry originates in a study of blood T cells in healthy people across ages. Study-level findings and limits: There was no known CMV status for donors, so expanded clonotype changes were possibly confounded. Long-lived donors exceeded aged donors in naive CD4+ cells and diversity.

Sequenced input: blood. The TCR comes from a man between 18 and 29 years old in good health. The chain combines TRBV20-1 with TRBJ1-2; 9 nucleotides align to TRBD1. Here the CDR3 DNA reads TGCAGTGCGCCCTCGGTTCGACAGGGACAGGGAGGTTTCGCGTTCGGCTACACCTTC. Translating gives CSAPSVRQGQGGFAFGYTF.